This record looks at one T cell receptor beta chain sequence and its context. Its specificity is unknown. The PCR employed 60 Vbeta primers together with 13 Jbeta primers. Produced via immunoSEQ multiplex PCR; TCRdb's table is partial and in-frame only. The repertoire holds 150,000 to 180,000 clones, with approximately 79% as singletons. These data belong to a study of cytomegalovirus exposure and HLA in healthy donors. Study-wide findings and caveats: What TCR beta sequences reportedly achieved was accurate prediction of HLA-A and HLA-B alleles in most subjects. According to a later analysis, donors in an Asian-associated ancestry cluster reportedly had fewer N-insertions than the approximately 720-donor mean.

The TCR comes from a woman between 50 and 59 years old in good health and CMV-seropositive. The sequencing sample was made of PBMCs.

The CDR3 region is CATSGSNYGYTF. Written as DNA, the CDR3 is TGTGCCACCAGCGGTAGCAACTATGGCTACACCTTC. The rearrangement uses TRBV15 and TRBJ1-2; no reliable D call. This CDR3 region has 12 residues. CDR1 is LNHNV, CDR2 YYDKDF, per germline (reference sequence). Trimming took off 5 bases at V and 2 bases at J, with 6 bases between the two ends.